This note documents a single T cell receptor (beta chain) sequence. As yet, its antigen is unknown. This entry comes from a study of cytomegalovirus exposure and HLA in healthy donors. Whole-study findings and limits: It has been reported that TCR beta sequences accurately predicted the HLA-A and HLA-B alleles of most subjects. No immune exposure information besides CMV serostatus was available.

The CDR3 loop spans 15 amino acids. CDR1 and CDR2 from the germline V gene are SEHNR and FQNEAQ (reference sequence). The ends were cut back, 3 bases at V and 0 bases at J, with 9 bases in the middle. Use of 60 Vbeta and 13 Jbeta primers characterized the PCR. TCRdb keeps only in-frame clones here, not all; method: immunoSEQ multiplex PCR. The sample includes under 150,000 clones. Sequenced sample: PBMCs. The rearrangement links TRBV7-9 to TRBJ1-3; TRBD1 is a possible D gene (6 bases). The TCR originated in a woman in her forties in good health and CMV-seronegative. This CDR3 reads CASSFNRVSGNTIYF. The CDR3 DNA follows: TGTGCCAGCAGCTTCAACAGGGTCTCTGGAAACACCATATATTTT.